This T cell receptor (beta chain) was identified during a study of lymphopenia after photon versus proton radiotherapy. Here immunoSEQ multiplex PCR was the method, and the copy in TCRdb shows in-frame clones only, minus some. The profile shows roughly 25,000 clones, 90% of them singletons. The CDR3 extends over 15 amino acids. Germline loops: CDR1 SGHVS, CDR2 FNYEAQ. Trimming stripped 1 base from V and 4 bases from J, with 10 bases between. This rearrangement joins TRBV7-6 to TRBJ2-2; no definite D call. Sequencing used peripheral blood, obtained from a patient treated with photon-based radiotherapy. The sequence came from a woman aged 50 to 65 with cholangiocarcinoma. Here the CDR3 reads CASSLVGIGTGELFF. The CDR3 bases are TGTGCCAGCAGCTTAGTGGGGATAGGCACCGGGGAGCTGTTTTTT. Full variable domain (missing parts from reference TRBV7-6 and TRBJ2-2): GAGVSQSPRYKVTKRGQDVALRCDPISGHVSLYWYRQALGQGPEFLTYFNYEAQQDKSGLPNDRFSAERPEGSISTLTIQRTEQRDSAMYRCASSLVGIGTGELFFGEGSRLTVL.